This TCR beta chain came from a study of blood T cell repertoires in COVID-19. Background on the study: T cells, B-cell-depleted T cells, or PBMCs provided the cDNA or gDNA that served as material.

CDR3 size: 15 residues. V was clipped by 5 bases and J by 2 bases, with 16 bases between them. The germline gives CDR1 SQVTM, CDR2 ANQGSEA. Under the authors' procedure: Estimation of nucleated cell counts was performed using reference gene primer amplification. Some clones are missing from TCRdb's copy, which holds only in-frame ones; the method was immunoSEQ multiplex PCR. That table supplies the V and J calls and clone size; D and trimming were determined from the DNA. The sample consists of tens of thousands of clones, more than 70% of them appearing once. Material: peripheral blood. The source of this sequence is a woman aged 80 or older with acute or convalescent COVID-19. The J gene is TRBJ2-1, the V gene TRBV29-1, with a tentative D call TRBD1 (5 bases). CDR3 loop: CSVPAQGVTYNEQFF. CDR3 DNA: TGCAGCGTTCCTGCCCAGGGTGTGACCTACAATGAGCAGTTCTTC.